The 31 T cell receptor beta chains below come from one sample, sequenced in a study of post-analysis software for immune sequencing data. No antigen has been identified for these receptors. Study-wide findings and caveats: The study found TRBV5-6, TRBV5-1 and TRBV20-1 among a few TRBV segments more frequent in patients than controls.

The library was made from cDNA and included unique molecular identifiers. Each CDR3 protein gets one entry after TCRdb re-called the PCR reads with MiXCR. The sample carries approximately 630,000 distinct CDR3 sequences, around 60% recorded once. Specimen: blood. These receptors originate from a girl aged 2-10 years with multiple sclerosis.

The chain has TRBV20-1 and TRBJ1-5, with 7 nucleotides matching TRBD1. Germline trimming cut 1 base from V and 8 bases from J; bases unmatched to any gene: 5. Per germline, CDR1 DFQATT and CDR2 SNEGSKA (reference sequence). This CDR3 is 13 amino acids long. CDR3 protein: CSARGQGYEPQHF. The CDR3 nucleotides read TGCAGTGCTAGAGGACAGGGATACGAGCCCCAGCATTTT.

The chain is built from TRBV6-2 or TRBV6-3 and TRBJ2-4; 9 bases line up with TRBD1. Germline loops: CDR1 MNHEY, CDR2 SVGEGT. CDR3 size: 15 residues. V was clipped by 6 bases and J by 1 base; unmatched bases: 4. CDR3 sequence reads: CASRGQGLAKNIQYF. In DNA, the CDR3 is TGTGCCAGCAGAGGACAGGGGTTGGCCAAAAACATTCAGTACTTC.

V is TRBV5-1 and J is TRBJ2-2, with TRBD2 matching 7 bases. Germline-derived CDR1 and CDR2 are SGHRS and YFSETQ. The J segment lost 6 bases and the V segment lost 7 bases, leaving 6 bases of the junction unmatched. This CDR3 contains 13 residues. The CDR3 region is CASALGGPGELFF. CDR3 DNA: TGCGCCAGCGCCCTGGGAGGGCCCGGGGAGCTGTTTTTT.

The V gene is TRBV24-1, the J gene TRBJ2-1; TRBD1 matches at 8 bases. There are 12 residues in the CDR3. Germline-derived CDR1 and CDR2 are KGHDR and SFDVKD. V shed 8 bases, J shed 8 bases, and the junction held 4 bases outside the gene matches. The CDR3 DNA reads TGTGCCACCATGGACAGGGTCCATGAGCAGTTCTTC. This codes for CATMDRVHEQFF.

J is TRBJ2-3 and V is TRBV5-1, with 12 positions matching TRBD2. The CDR3 is 18 amino acids. CDR1 and CDR2 (germline): SGHRS, YFSETQ. V lost 3 bases to trimming and J lost 4 bases; unmatched junction nucleotides: 12. CDR3 in amino acids: CASSSFLTSGSRADTQYF. CDR3 DNA sequence: TGCGCCAGCAGCTCATTTTTGACTAGCGGGAGTAGGGCAGATACGCAGTATTTT.

The rearrangement links TRBV13 to TRBJ2-5; 9 bases match TRBD1. The CDR3 extends over 14 amino acids. J was trimmed by 5 bases and V by 5 bases; bases with no gene match: 6. The germline gives CDR1 PRHDT, CDR2 FYEKMQ (reference sequence). CDR3 nucleotide sequence: TGTGCCAGCAGCCCCCGGGACAGGGCTGAGACCCAGTACTTC. This sequence encodes CASSPRDRAETQYF.

This clonotype was counted only a few times. The chain carries TRBV29-1 and TRBJ1-2; 7 positions match TRBD1. Germline trimming cut 8 bases from V and 2 bases from J; bases unmatched to any gene: 11. The CDR3 extends over 14 amino acids. CDR1 is SQVTM, CDR2 ANQGSEA, per germline. The CDR3 bases are TGCAGCATTTGGGGGGACAGCACAAACTATGGCTACACCTTC. Translating it yields CSIWGDSTNYGYTF.

V and J are TRBV12-3 or TRBV12-4 and TRBJ2-5; TRBD1 might be the D (7 bases). The CDR3 has 13 amino acids. Trimming took 6 bases from V and 2 from J, leaving 10 bases between them. The CDR3 reads CASRRDRQETQYF. CDR3 in DNA: TGTGCCAGCAGGCGGGACAGACAAGAGACCCAGTACTTC.

A few counts support this clonotype. The J gene is TRBJ2-1, the V gene TRBV7-8, with unresolved D. The CDR3 length is 16 residues. The V end lost 1 base, the J end lost 9 bases, and 19 bases lay between the germline ends. The germline CDR1 and CDR2 sequences are SGHVS and FQNEAQ. Written as DNA, the CDR3 is TGTGCCAGCAGCTTAGTGCCCCTTGACGGCCGTGGTGAGCAGTTCTTC. Its protein is CASSLVPLDGRGEQFF.

The gene calls are TRBV20-1 and TRBJ2-6; no clear D. This CDR3 has 15 residues. Germline V lookup: CDR1 DFQATT, CDR2 SNEGSKA (reference sequence). Between the trimmed V and J ends, which lost 0 bases and 1 base, there was a span of 7 bases. CDR3 sequence: CSARDQFSGANVLTF. CDR3 DNA: TGCAGTGCTAGAGACCAGTTTTCTGGGGCCAACGTCCTGACTTTC.

CDR3 bases: TGCGCCAGCAGCTTGGTCGGGGATTGGAATGAGCAGTTCTTC. This gives the protein CASSLVGDWNEQFF. The genes are TRBV5-1 and TRBJ2-1, with D perhaps matching TRBD2 (5 bases). V was pared by 0 bases and J by 7 bases, with 11 bases between. The CDR3 is 14 amino acids. Germline CDR1 reads SGHRS; CDR2 reads YFSETQ.

Worth noting for this clonotype: A junction boundary mismatches the germline segment, possibly from a read error. The V gene is TRBV29-1, the J gene TRBJ2-1; D is unclear. CDR1 SQVTM and CDR2 ANQGSEA come from the germline V gene. The CDR3 has 16 amino acids. CDR3 region: CSVEDRVPPTWNEQFF. The CDR3 region has the DNA TGCAGCGTCGAAGATCGGGTGCCCCCCACTTGGAATGAGCAGTTCTTC.

Here the CDR3 reads CASSEEGSPNYGYTF. CDR3 sequence (DNA): TGTGCCAGCAGTGAAGAAGGCAGCCCTAACTATGGCTACACCTTC. V and J are TRBV6-1 and TRBJ1-2, with no clear D. V dropped 1 base and J dropped 0 bases, with 9 bases sitting between them. The CDR3 runs 15 residues. The V gene's germline CDR1 is MNHNS and CDR2 SASEGT.

The chain recombines TRBV7-9 with TRBJ1-1; D is ambiguous. V lost 2 bases to trimming and J lost 6 bases, with 19 bases between them. In germline, CDR1 is SEHNR, CDR2 FQNEAQ (reference sequence). The CDR3 runs 16 residues. CDR3 in amino acids: CASSLFPFGVVAEAFF. The CDR3 DNA is TGTGCCAGCAGCTTATTCCCTTTCGGAGTCGTCGCTGAAGCTTTCTTT.

This clonotype was detected only a few times. The gene calls are TRBV29-1 and TRBJ2-1, with 11 bases identical to TRBD2. The length of the CDR3 is 14 residues. Losses at the gene ends were 2 bases for V and 10 bases for J; bases not matched to a gene: 7. The germline CDR1 and CDR2 sequences are SQVTM and ANQGSEA. In DNA, the CDR3 is TGCAGCGTTGAAATAGCGGGAGGGCCGGGCGAGCAGTTCTTC. It codes for CSVEIAGGPGEQFF.

The V and J genes are TRBV12-3 or TRBV12-4 and TRBJ2-5; 8 bases map to TRBD2. With V trimmed by 3 bases and J by 1 base, 4 bases remained unmatched. This CDR3 comprises 15 residues. The CDR3 here is CASSFRRGAQETQYF. DNA for the CDR3: TGTGCCAGCAGTTTCCGGCGGGGGGCCCAAGAGACCCAGTACTTC.

The genes are TRBV20-1 and TRBJ1-2; D gene unclear. This CDR3 has 12 residues. Germline loops: CDR1 DFQATT, CDR2 SNEGSKA (reference sequence). The V gene lost 1 base and the J gene lost 6 bases, with 9 bases spanning the gap. Here the CDR3 reads CSARAQHHGYTF. CDR3 in DNA: TGCAGTGCTAGAGCCCAACACCATGGCTACACCTTC.

V is TRBV4-2 and J is TRBJ2-1; 8 bases map to TRBD2. This CDR3 spans 19 amino acids. V lost 0 bases and J lost 0; bases outside the gene matches: 10. Germline V CDR1 and CDR2: LGHNA, YNFKEQ. The CDR3: CASSQEYGGAVVSYNEQFF. CDR3 sequence (DNA): TGTGCCAGCAGCCAAGAATACGGGGGGGCTGTAGTCTCCTACAATGAGCAGTTCTTC.

The rearrangement links TRBV6-1 to TRBJ2-4; a possible D gene is TRBD1 (6 bases). The J call is uncertain, as TRBJ2-7 better fits the DNA end. The CDR3 contains 14 residues. Germline lookup yields CDR1 MNHNS and CDR2 SASEGT. The CDR3 DNA reads TGTGCCAGCAGTGCGGGTTGGGGGCGCAACGAGCAGTACTTC. It yields the protein CASSAGWGRNEQYF.

V usage is TRBV9 and J usage is TRBJ2-3, with D unresolved. The CDR3 runs to 15 residues. Trimming removed 4 bases at V and 5 bases at J, with 17 bases between. CDR1 is SGDLS, CDR2 YYNGEE, per germline. The CDR3: CASSSLPRQVDTQYF. The CDR3 DNA sequence: TGTGCCAGCAGCTCCCTTCCGAGGCAGGTAGATACGCAGTATTTT.

The V call is TRBV2, the J call TRBJ2-5; weak D call: TRBD2 (5 bases). The CDR3 runs 14 residues. From germline, CDR1 is SNHLY and CDR2 FYNNEI. V shed 2 bases and J shed 3 bases, with 10 bases lying between them. The CDR3 DNA reads as TGTGCCAGCAGTGAACGGGAAGGTGAAGAGACCCAGTACTTC. Protein sequence: CASSEREGEETQYF.

The J gene is TRBJ2-4, the V gene TRBV5-1, with D tentatively TRBD2 (7 bases). The CDR3 consists of 16 residues. The V end lost 0 bases, the J end lost 3 bases, and 13 bases lay between the germline ends. Germline V lookup: CDR1 SGHRS, CDR2 YFSETQ. This CDR3 is CASSLVGGGSKNIQYF. In DNA form, the CDR3 reads TGCGCCAGCAGCTTGGTAGGGGGGGGAAGCAAAAACATTCAGTACTTC.

The rearrangement links TRBV25-1 to TRBJ2-1; the D gene is possibly TRBD2 (6 bases). Trimming removed 5 bases from V and 6 bases from J, with 20 bases in between. The CDR3 is 16 amino acids. Germline values: CDR1 MGHDK, CDR2 SYGVNS. The CDR3 DNA sequence: TGTGCCAGCAGTCCCCACCGAGGAGGGGCCCGCAATGAGCAGTTCTTC. Translating gives CASSPHRGGARNEQFF.

The CDR3 region is CSVARMGDYEQYF. CDR3 coding DNA: TGCAGCGTCGCTCGAATGGGGGACTACGAGCAGTACTTC. The chain combines TRBV29-1 with TRBJ2-7, with D perhaps assigned TRBD1 or TRBD2 (5 bases each). Germline V gene lookup returns CDR1 SQVTM and CDR2 ANQGSEA. Trimming took 6 bases from V and 3 from J, leaving 15 bases between them. CDR3 size: 13 residues.

The chain carries TRBV24-1 and TRBJ2-3; 10 bases line up with TRBD2. This CDR3 is built from 19 residues. V was pared by 1 base and J by 0 bases, with 9 bases of the junction left unmatched. Germline CDR1 KGHDR, CDR2 SFDVKD. The CDR3 nucleotides are TGTGCCACCAGTGATTTCGGGGCTAGCGGGGGCACTAGCACAGATACGCAGTATTTT. Amino acid sequence: CATSDFGASGGTSTDTQYF.

J is TRBJ2-7 and V is TRBV20-1; D not resolved. The germline V gene has CDR1 DFQATT and CDR2 SNEGSKA (reference sequence). V shed 0 bases and J shed 4 bases, with 7 bases lying between them. The CDR3 sequence is 12 residues long. DNA of the CDR3: TGCAGTGCTAGAGATCGACTTTACGAGCAGTACTTC. This encodes CSARDRLYEQYF.

The V call is TRBV24-1, the J call TRBJ2-1; 7 bases match TRBD2. V was pared by 10 bases and J by 4 bases, with 9 bases of the junction left unmatched. The CDR3 is 14 amino acids. Germline-derived CDR1 and CDR2 are KGHDR and SFDVKD. CDR3 sequence (DNA): TGTGCCACTGGGGCTAGCGGATTTTACAATGAGCAGTTCTTC. This encodes CATGASGFYNEQFF.

This clonotype was seen a single time. The CDR3, as DNA: TGTGCCAGCAGTTTTTCAGAGAATGAGCAGTTCTTC. Encoded protein: CASSFSENEQFF. This rearrangement joins TRBV12-3 or TRBV12-4 to TRBJ2-1; D is undetermined. V lost 3 bases, J lost 7 bases, and 7 bases lay in between. The CDR3 covers 12 residues.

The J gene is TRBJ2-7, the V gene TRBV10-2; no reliable D call. Deletions cut 4 bases from V and 2 bases from J, with 12 bases between. The CDR3 contains 14 residues. Germline CDR1 is WSHSY and CDR2 is SAAADI. This CDR3 is CASSAKITPYEQYF. The CDR3 DNA sequence: TGCGCCAGCAGTGCAAAGATAACCCCCTACGAGCAGTACTTC.

Only a few counts were recorded for this clonotype. The chain employs TRBV5-6 and TRBJ1-2, with 8 bases that match TRBD1. The germline CDR1 and CDR2 sequences are SGHDT and YYEEEE. CDR3 length: 16 residues. V was pared by 4 bases and J by 5 bases, with 13 bases of the junction left unmatched. CDR3 in amino acids: CASSQGQVPSSYGYTF. The CDR3 bases are TGTGCCAGCAGCCAGGGACAGGTCCCTTCATCATATGGCTACACCTTC.

Remarks on this clonotype: A junction boundary mismatches the germline segment, possibly from a read error. CDR3 sequence: CASSFRGASHEQYF. As DNA, the CDR3 is TGCGCCAGCAGCTTTAGGGGGGCCAGCCACGAGCAGTACTTT. This chain connects TRBV5-1 to TRBJ1-1; tentative D call: TRBD1 (6 bases). CDR1 and CDR2 from the germline V gene are SGHRS and YFSETQ. The CDR3 is 14 residues long. The full variable domain, with the rest looked up from reference TRBV5-1 and TRBJ1-1, is KAGVTQTPRYLIKTRGQQVTLSCSPISGHRSVSWYQQTPGQGLQFLFEYFSETQRNKGNFPGRFSGRQFSNSRSEMNVSTLELGDSALYLCASSFRGASHEQYFGQGTRLTVV.